This T cell receptor (beta chain) was identified during a study of blood T cell repertoires in COVID-19. Study-level information: The analysed material was cDNA or gDNA that came from T cells, B-cell-depleted T cells, or PBMCs.

The ends lost 7 bases at V and 3 bases at J; junction bases unmatched: 5. This CDR3 contains 13 residues. Germline values: CDR1 WSHSY, CDR2 SAAADI. Under the authors' procedure: From reference gene primer amplification, estimates of nucleated cell counts were derived. Clones were sequenced by immunoSEQ multiplex PCR, and TCRdb holds only the in-frame ones, with some missing. Clonal size and the V and J genes are those of that table, whereas D and trimming came from the DNA. The profile shows approximately 220,000 clones, around 88% of them singletons. This clone was recorded a few times. This TCR was sampled from a woman in her thirties who had been exposed to COVID-19. The sample was PBMCs or T cells enriched from blood (not recorded which). The J gene is TRBJ2-7, the V gene TRBV10-2, with TRBD2 identical over 8 bases. CDR3 sequence reads: CASKLAADYEQYF. The CDR3 region has the DNA TGCGCCAGCAAACTAGCGGCGGACTACGAGCAGTACTTC.